The 18 T cell receptor beta chains below all came from one sample that was sequenced in a study of CD8 T cells in ankylosing spondylitis. Study-wide results and caveats: Blood from ankylosing spondylitis patients appeared to carry a characteristic roughly eight-variant TCR beta motif.

One entry per CDR3 protein results from TCRdb running MiXCR on the 5' RACE reads. Of roughly 440,000 distinct CDR3 sequences listed, approximately 17% are singletons. Their specific antigens are unknown. Sequencing was performed on blood, either unsorted or a sorted T cell fraction (not recorded which). Every receptor here comes from a male donor with ankylosing spondylitis.

The rearrangement joins TRBV20-1 to TRBJ1-5; the D gene is possibly TRBD1 (5 bases). CDR3 size: 14 residues. The ends were cut back, 4 bases at V and 3 bases at J, with 13 bases in the middle. Germline CDR1 DFQATT, CDR2 SNEGSKA (reference sequence). CDR3 region: CSAMTDAFNQPQHF. In DNA, the CDR3 is TGCAGTGCTATGACAGACGCCTTCAATCAGCCCCAGCATTTT.

This chain uses TRBV25-1 with TRBJ1-1; the D gene is possibly TRBD1 (5 bases). Per germline, CDR1 MGHDK and CDR2 SYGVNS. The CDR3 is made up of 15 amino acids. V shed 1 base and J shed 7 bases, with 16 bases lying between them. The CDR3 sequence is CASSESGAGNDEAFF. CDR3 coding DNA: TGTGCCAGCAGTGAATCTGGGGCTGGGAACGATGAAGCTTTCTTT.

This clonotype occurred a few times. The chain is built from TRBV5-1 and TRBJ2-1; the match to TRBD2 covers 10 bases. The CDR3 totals 16 residues. Unmatched junction bases numbered 8, after V lost 6 bases and J lost 2 bases. Germline CDR1 is SGHRS and CDR2 is YFSETQ. DNA of the CDR3: TGCGCCAGCACCCCGGTAGCGGGAGGAACCTACAATGAGCAGTTCTTC. Translating gives CASTPVAGGTYNEQFF.

This clonotype showed up just a few times. The V gene is TRBV28, the J gene TRBJ2-6, with D uncertain. The CDR3 is 14 residues long. CDR1 and CDR2 from the germline V gene are MDHEN and SYDVKM. V lost 10 bases and J 1 base, leaving 11 bases between the germline ends. The CDR3 coding sequence is TGTGCCACTACCACCAGTTCTGGGGCCAACGTCCTGACTTTC. It specifies CATTTSSGANVLTF.

The chain has TRBV6-1 and TRBJ2-3; D possibly uses TRBD1 or TRBD2 (5 bases each). The germline CDR1 and CDR2 sequences are MNHNS and SASEGT. V lost 10 bases, J lost 5 bases, and 19 bases lay in between. There are 14 residues in the CDR3. In nucleotides, the CDR3 is TGTGCCACCCACGGGGCCAGAGGCGGAGATACGCAGTATTTT. This codes for CATHGARGGDTQYF.

The chain links TRBV2 to TRBJ2-5; possible D gene TRBD1, 6 bases. Between the trimmed V and J ends, which lost 6 bases and 5 bases, there was a span of 16 bases. The germline gives CDR1 SNHLY, CDR2 FYNNEI. There are 14 residues in the CDR3. The CDR3 DNA reads as TGTGCCAGCAGCCCCAATGCAGGGGTGGAGACCCAGTACTTC. Its protein is CASSPNAGVETQYF.

In this sample, this clonotype turned up a few times. The V call is TRBV20-1, the J call TRBJ2-3; TRBD2 matches 13 bases. Germline CDR1 is DFQATT and CDR2 is SNEGSKA (reference sequence). CDR3 length: 16 amino acids. V trimming: 6 bases; J trimming: 4 bases; junction bases outside the gene matches: 10. The chain's CDR3 is CSAKGLAGRGADTQYF. CDR3 bases: TGCAGTGCCAAGGGACTAGCGGGGAGAGGCGCAGATACGCAGTATTTT.

The chain links TRBV2 to TRBJ2-2, with D possibly TRBD2 on 6 matching bases. Trimming left V 8 bases short and J 14 bases short, with 21 bases between. The CDR3 covers 13 residues. From germline, CDR1 is SNHLY and CDR2 FYNNEI. CDR3 loop: CASVMIKGGGLFF. In nucleotides, the CDR3 is TGTGCCAGCGTCATGATTAAGGGAGGAGGCCTGTTTTTT. Full variable domain (missing parts from reference TRBV2 and TRBJ2-2): EPEVTQTPSHQVTQMGQEVILRCVPISNHLYFYWYRQILGQKVEFLVSFYNNEISEKSEIFDDQFSVERPDGSNFTLKIRSTKLEDSAMYFCASVMIKGGGLFFGEGSRLTVL.

The chain's CDR3 is CATSSLTSGSNTGELFF. Here the CDR3 DNA reads TGTGCCACCAGCTCTTTGACTAGCGGGTCGAACACCGGGGAGCTGTTTTTT. The rearrangement uses TRBV15 and TRBJ2-2; 10 bases agree with TRBD2. From germline, CDR1 is LNHNV and CDR2 YYDKDF (reference sequence). This CDR3 is 17 amino acids long. V was pared by 5 bases and J by 0 bases, with 6 bases of the junction left unmatched.

This clonotype was observed a few times. The CDR3 DNA reads TGTGCCAGCTCCCCGATCGTAGCGGGGGAGTCAGATACGCAGTATTTT. Translated: CASSPIVAGESDTQYF. This chain links TRBV18 with TRBJ2-3; 9 bases align to TRBD2. Germline CDR1 and CDR2: KGHSH and LQKENI. V dropped 6 bases and J dropped 4; count of bases not matched to a gene: 11. CDR3 length equals 16 residues.

This clonotype turned up a few times. This chain joins TRBV12-3 or TRBV12-4 and TRBJ1-1; weak D call: TRBD1 (5 bases). V was clipped by 6 bases and J by 10 bases, with 24 bases between them. The CDR3 covers 15 residues. CDR3 sequence: CASRPGRGSSGGAFF. CDR3 nucleotide sequence: TGTGCCAGCAGGCCAGGGCGGGGGTCCTCGGGCGGAGCTTTCTTT.

This clonotype was counted at least ten times. The chain links TRBV12-3 or TRBV12-4 to TRBJ2-6; 8 nucleotides align to TRBD1. CDR3 length: 17 amino acids. Trimming cost V 5 bases and J 0 bases; bases outside gene matches: 6. The CDR3 region has the DNA TGTGCCAGCAGTCTTGGACAGGGACCCTCTGGGGCCAACGTCCTGACTTTC. Translated, it gives CASSLGQGPSGANVLTF.

The rearrangement joins TRBV11-2 to TRBJ2-1; 10 bases agree with TRBD2. V trimming: 5 bases; J trimming: 10 bases; junction bases outside the gene matches: 17. Per the germline V gene, CDR1 is SGHAT and CDR2 is FQNNGV. This CDR3 is built from 17 residues. The CDR3 loop is CASSPGLPGLARPEQFF. CDR3 DNA: TGTGCCAGCAGCCCCGGGCTCCCGGGACTAGCGAGACCGGAGCAGTTCTTC.

This clonotype has more than one count but fewer than ten. The V and J genes are TRBV12-3 or TRBV12-4 and TRBJ2-1; 9 bases line up with TRBD2. The CDR3 has 17 residues. Losses at the gene ends were 8 bases for V and 2 bases for J; bases not matched to a gene: 13. The DNA of the CDR3 is TGTGCCAGCTCCAGCGGGAGGACGAATCGGACCTACAATGAGCAGTTCTTC. This codes for CASSSGRTNRTYNEQFF.

This clonotype was observed a handful of times. V gene TRBV4-3 combines with J gene TRBJ2-2; no clear D gene. V lost 3 bases and J 5 bases, leaving 10 bases between the germline ends. CDR3 length: 14 residues. Germline assignment: CDR1 LGHNA and CDR2 YSLEER. The CDR3 loop reads CASSQPERTGELFF. In nucleotides, the CDR3 is TGCGCCAGCAGCCAGCCGGAAAGGACCGGGGAGCTGTTTTTT.

V and J are TRBV7-3 and TRBJ1-2; D unclear. Germline CDR1 is SGHTA and CDR2 is FQGTGA. Deletions cut 0 bases from V and 8 bases from J, with 10 bases between. The CDR3 loop spans 13 amino acids. In DNA, the CDR3 is TGTGCCAGCAGCTTAACCCCGGCGGGGGGCTACACCTTC. Its protein is CASSLTPAGGYTF. The variable domain in full, with the rest retrieved from reference TRBV7-3 and TRBJ1-2, is GAGVSQTPSNKVTEKGKYVELRCDPISGHTALYWYRQSLGQGPEFLIYFQGTGAADDSGLPNDRFFAVRPEGSVSTLKIQRTERGDSAVYLCASSLTPAGGYTFGSGTRLTVV.

This clonotype was picked up many times. CDR3 protein: CATELSSYNEQFF. DNA for the CDR3: TGTGCCACCGAGCTGAGCTCCTACAATGAGCAGTTCTTC. The rearrangement links TRBV6-2 or TRBV6-3 to TRBJ2-1; D uncertain. Trimming took 10 bases from V and 0 from J, leaving 10 bases between them. Germline CDR1 reads MNHEY; CDR2 reads SVGEGT. This CDR3 is built from 13 residues.

The sample holds a few counts of this clonotype. Here the CDR3 DNA reads TGTGCCAGCAGTATGGACAGATTCTCTGGAAACACCATATATTTT. Encoded protein: CASSMDRFSGNTIYF. The chain couples TRBV6-1 to TRBJ1-3; maybe TRBD1 (6 bases). V was trimmed by 5 bases and J by 0 bases, leaving 11 bases between them. The CDR3 spans 15 residues. From germline, CDR1 is MNHNS and CDR2 SASEGT.